Presented here are 19 T cell receptor beta chains from one specimen sequenced in a study of blood T cell repertoires in COVID-19. Here immunoSEQ multiplex PCR was the method, and the copy in TCRdb shows in-frame clones only, minus some. The repertoire has over 40,000 clones, 75% to 95% of them found once; the top ten carry approximately 6%. The material sequenced was peripheral blood. The receptor source for this set is a man aged 65 to 79 with active COVID-19.

The chain couples TRBV5-1 to TRBJ2-7; TRBD2 is a possible D gene (6 bases). V lost 1 base and J 6 bases, leaving 14 bases between the germline ends. Germline lookup yields CDR1 SGHRS and CDR2 YFSETQ. The CDR3 contains 14 residues. The CDR3 reads CASSLTGGAAEQYF. The CDR3 nucleotides are TGCGCCAGCAGCTTGACCGGGGGAGCGGCCGAGCAGTACTTC.

The J gene is TRBJ1-5, the V gene TRBV19; D unresolved. In germline, CDR1 is LNHDA, CDR2 SQIVND (reference sequence). V lost 2 bases and J 3 bases, leaving 11 bases between the germline ends. The CDR3 runs to 15 residues. CDR3 amino acids: CASSITPQANQPQHF. For the CDR3, the DNA is TGTGCCAGTAGTATAACCCCCCAGGCCAATCAGCCCCAGCATTTT. Based on the CDR3 plus reference TRBV19 and TRBJ1-5, the full variable domain is DGGITQSPKYLFRKEGQNVTLSCEQNLNHDAMYWYRQDPGQGLRLIYYSQIVNDFQKGDIAEGYSVSREKKESFPLTVTSAQKNPTAFYLCASSITPQANQPQHFGDGTRLSIL.

This rearrangement joins TRBV27 to TRBJ1-6; D is ambiguous. The CDR3 totals 12 residues. Looked up from germline, CDR1 is MNHEY and CDR2 is SMNVEV (reference sequence). V was clipped by 6 bases and J by 7 bases, with 7 bases between them. The CDR3: CASRQYNSPLHF. CDR3 nucleotides: TGTGCCAGCAGACAGTACAATTCACCCCTCCACTTT.

The rearrangement uses TRBV3-1 (or the pseudogene TRBV3-2) and TRBJ2-5; a possible D gene is TRBD1 (5 bases). This CDR3 has 15 residues. Germline CDR1 reads LGHDT; CDR2 reads YNNKEL (reference sequence). Trimming removed 0 bases from V and 4 bases from J, with 12 bases in between. For the CDR3, the DNA is TGTGCCAGCAGCCAAGATTCTGGGGCTAGAGAGACCCAGTACTTC. It encodes CASSQDSGARETQYF.

V gene TRBV12-3 or TRBV12-4 combines with J gene TRBJ1-3; D ambiguous. Between the trimmed V and J ends, which lost 3 bases and 6 bases, there was a span of 9 bases. This CDR3 is 13 amino acids long. The CDR3 reads CASSLRAVNTIYF. The CDR3 DNA is TGTGCCAGCAGTTTGAGGGCTGTAAACACCATATATTTT.

This chain links TRBV27 with TRBJ1-5, with D possibly TRBD1 on 6 matching bases. Germline lookup yields CDR1 MNHEY and CDR2 SMNVEV (reference sequence). This CDR3 spans 13 amino acids. V shed 7 bases and J shed 0 bases, with 7 bases lying between them. CDR3 in DNA: TGTGCCAGCAAGGACAGTAGCAATCAGCCCCAGCATTTT. Its translation: CASKDSSNQPQHF.

This chain joins TRBV19 and TRBJ1-1; TRBD1 aligns across 8 bases. The V gene end was trimmed by 1 base and the J gene end by 10 bases; junction bases not matched to a gene: 14. Germline CDR1 and CDR2: LNHDA and SQIVND (reference sequence). This CDR3 spans 16 amino acids. DNA of the CDR3: TGTGCCAGTAGTATAGGGACAGGGAAAGGAGCGTGGGGAGCTTTCTTT. Translated: CASSIGTGKGAWGAFF.

The genes are TRBV6-5 and TRBJ2-5; 10 bases line up with TRBD1. Per germline, CDR1 MNHEY and CDR2 SVGAGI. This CDR3 is built from 16 residues. The junction had 3 bases not matched to a gene; V was cut back by 0 bases and J by 2 bases. CDR3 residues: CASSYSGTGEQETQYF. CDR3 DNA: TGTGCCAGCAGTTACTCCGGGACAGGGGAACAAGAGACCCAGTACTTC.

This sequence joins TRBV5-1 and TRBJ2-1; TRBD1 aligns across 9 bases. J was trimmed by 8 bases and V by 7 bases; bases with no gene match: 7. Germline CDR1 is SGHRS and CDR2 is YFSETQ. CDR3 length: 13 amino acids. The CDR3 protein is CASGTGNVDEQFF. The CDR3, as DNA: TGCGCCAGCGGGACAGGGAATGTCGATGAGCAGTTCTTC. Together with reference TRBV5-1 and TRBJ2-1, the CDR3 gives the full variable domain: KAGVTQTPRYLIKTRGQQVTLSCSPISGHRSVSWYQQTPGQGLQFLFEYFSETQRNKGNFPGRFSGRQFSNSRSEMNVSTLELGDSALYLCASGTGNVDEQFFGPGTRLTVL.

This rearrangement joins TRBV29-1 to TRBJ2-5, with 9 positions matching TRBD1. The ends lost 7 bases at V and 5 bases at J; junction bases unmatched: 8. Germline V lookup: CDR1 SQVTM, CDR2 ANQGSEA. CDR3 length: 13 amino acids. The CDR3 nucleotides are TGCAGCGGACTACAGGGGGCGGCGGAGACCCAGTACTTC. This encodes CSGLQGAAETQYF. Full variable domain (remainder filled in from reference TRBV29-1 and TRBJ2-5): SAVISQKPSRDICQRGTSLTIQCQVDSQVTMMFWYRQQPGQSLTLIATANQGSEATYESGFVIDKFPISRPNLTFSTLTVSNMSPEDSSIYLCSGLQGAAETQYFGPGTRLLVL.

V and J are TRBV7-3 and TRBJ2-1; 12 bases match TRBD2. The V gene's germline CDR1 is SGHTA and CDR2 FQGTGA. V shed 4 bases and J 4 bases; nucleotides not matched to a gene: 5. This CDR3 spans 16 amino acids. The CDR3, as DNA: TGTGCCAGCAGCTCCCTAGCGGGGGGGCCGTACAATGAGCAGTTCTTC. It translates to CASSSLAGGPYNEQFF. Variable domain in full (rest from reference TRBV7-3 and TRBJ2-1): GAGVSQTPSNKVTEKGKYVELRCDPISGHTALYWYRQSLGQGPEFLIYFQGTGAADDSGLPNDRFFAVRPEGSVSTLKIQRTERGDSAVYLCASSSLAGGPYNEQFFGPGTRLTVL.

The chain carries TRBV3-1 (or the pseudogene TRBV3-2) and TRBJ1-1; TRBD1 is a possible D gene (6 bases). V lost 1 base to trimming and J lost 5 bases, with 17 bases between them. Germline CDR1 LGHDT, CDR2 YNNKEL (reference sequence). This CDR3 contains 16 residues. This chain's CDR3 is CASSQGLPGVGTEAFF. The DNA for the CDR3 is TGTGCCAGCAGCCAAGGTCTCCCAGGGGTCGGGACTGAAGCTTTCTTT.

V is TRBV20-1 and J is TRBJ1-2; D gene uncertain. The V end was cut by 3 bases, the J end by 5 bases, with 7 bases between. Germline lookup yields CDR1 DFQATT and CDR2 SNEGSKA (reference sequence). The CDR3 runs to 11 residues. CDR3 sequence: CSASSGYGYTF. CDR3 nucleotide sequence: TGCAGTGCTAGTTCGGGGTATGGCTACACCTTC.

V gene TRBV30 combines with J gene TRBJ1-2; D unclear. The germline V gene encodes CDR1 GTSNPN and CDR2 SVGIG (reference sequence). V was trimmed by 1 base and J by 1 base, leaving 19 bases between them. The CDR3 is made up of 17 amino acids. CDR3 residues: CAWSGSFRNRFNYGYTF. The DNA for the CDR3 is TGTGCCTGGAGTGGCTCCTTCAGAAACAGATTTAACTATGGCTACACCTTC.

The chain uses TRBV7-9 and TRBJ2-3; TRBD2 aligns across 13 bases. CDR1 SEHNR and CDR2 FQNEAQ come from the germline V gene (reference sequence). The J segment lost 2 bases and the V segment lost 5 bases, leaving 13 bases of the junction unmatched. The length of the CDR3 is 19 residues. CDR3 residues: CASSPFTSGGASDTDTQYF. The CDR3 DNA sequence: TGTGCCAGCAGCCCCTTTACTAGCGGGGGGGCCTCCGACACAGATACGCAGTATTTT.

V usage is TRBV5-6 and J usage is TRBJ1-4; TRBD1 matches 9 bases. CDR1 and CDR2 (germline): SGHDT, YYEEEE. The CDR3 runs to 14 residues. V was clipped by 4 bases and J by 8 bases; unmatched bases: 6. Here the CDR3 reads CASSKGQGNEKLFF. The CDR3, as DNA: TGTGCCAGCAGCAAGGGACAGGGTAACGAAAAACTGTTTTTT.

This clone has just one count. The chain is built from TRBV29-1 and TRBJ2-5; D is uncertain. The CDR3 consists of 11 residues. Germline V lookup: CDR1 SQVTM, CDR2 ANQGSEA. V dropped 6 bases and J dropped 4 bases, with 9 bases sitting between them. The CDR3 sequence is CSVAPRETQYF. The CDR3 region has the DNA TGCAGCGTGGCCCCCCGAGAGACCCAGTACTTC.

The gene calls are TRBV5-4 and TRBJ2-2; TRBD1 agrees at 10 bases. CDR3 size: 18 residues. J was trimmed by 2 bases and V by 5 bases; bases with no gene match: 12. Germline assignment: CDR1 SGHNT and CDR2 YYREEE (reference sequence). The CDR3 DNA follows: TGTGCCAGCAGGGATGGGACAGGGGCAGCCCAAAACACCGGGGAGCTGTTTTTT. Its translation is CASRDGTGAAQNTGELFF.

The chain couples TRBV5-4 to TRBJ1-1; D possibly corresponds to TRBD1 (6 bases). The V and J ends lost 2 bases and 4 bases respectively, with 9 bases between them. CDR3 size: 13 residues. Germline V gene data show CDR1 as SGHNT and CDR2 as YYREEE (reference sequence). CDR3 region: CASSFEGVTEAFF. The CDR3, as DNA: TGTGCCAGCAGCTTCGAGGGGGTCACTGAAGCTTTCTTT.